The sample holds one count of the clone carrying this T cell receptor (beta chain). Its antigen is undetermined. The data are from a study of T cells in localized non-small cell lung cancer. Whole-study results and caveats: Higher T cell density in the blood was associated with longer overall survival, whereas higher adjacent-lung clonality associated with shorter survival. Adjacent lung tissue had a median roughly 62 of the top 100 clones found in the tumor.

TCRdb keeps only in-frame clones here, not all; method: immunoSEQ multiplex PCR. This sample yields about 3,000 clones, of which approximately 20% are seen a single time; roughly 20% belongs to the top ten. Deletions cut 0 bases from V and 4 bases from J, with 9 bases between. This CDR3 comprises 14 residues. From germline, CDR1 is LNHNV and CDR2 YYDKDF (reference sequence). This TCR was sampled from a man aged 40-75 years with stage I squamous cell lung carcinoma. The material was lung tumor tissue, obtained before any cancer treatment. The chain couples TRBV15 to TRBJ2-5, with D possibly being TRBD1 or TRBD2 (5 bases each). CDR3 in amino acids: CATSRDLGRETQYF. The CDR3 region has the DNA TGTGCCACCAGCAGAGATTTGGGACGAGAGACCCAGTACTTC.